This is a list of T cell receptor beta chains from one sample in a study of cytomegalovirus exposure and HLA in healthy donors. The protocol was immunoSEQ multiplex PCR, while the TCRdb copy is restricted to in-frame clones and leaves out a portion. The sample lists about 120,000 clones, roughly 86% occurring once. Sample: PBMCs. The receptors here all came from a man between 18 and 29 years old in good health and CMV-seronegative. CDR3s include the opening cysteine and the closing phenylalanine or tryptophan. The D gene is left open where the match is weak. Size is omitted from some rows. Given values are once, few, many or a class for expanded clones.

TGTGCCAGCAGCCCCGACAGACACAATCAGCCCCAGCATTTT | CASSPDRHNQPQHF | TRBJ1-5 | TRBV7-6 | NA | NA
TGTGCCAGCAGTTCAGCGGGGGCGTCAGATACGCAGTATTTT | CASSSAGASDTQYF | TRBJ2-3 | TRBV7-3 | NA | TRBD2
TGTGCCATCAGTGAGTCAGAGGGCGCGGGAAACACCATATATTTT | CAISESEGAGNTIYF | TRBJ1-3 | TRBV10-3 | NA | NA
TGTGCCAGCAGTGACTCATCGGGAGGGGAAGCTTTCTTT | CASSDSSGGEAFF | TRBJ1-1 | TRBV6-4 | NA | NA
TGTGCCAGCAAAAGCGGGGGGCCGAACACCGGGGAGCTGTTTTTT | CASKSGGPNTGELFF | TRBJ2-2 | TRBV6-5 | NA | TRBD2
TGTGCCAGCAGCCCGCGGACTAGCGGTTACCAAGAGACCCAGTACTTC | CASSPRTSGYQETQYF | TRBJ2-5 | TRBV7-7 | NA | TRBD2
TGTGCCAGCAGCCGAGATGGACAGATGAACACTGAAGCTTTCTTT | CASSRDGQMNTEAFF | TRBJ1-1 | TRBV7-3 | NA | NA
TGTGCCAGCAGCCTATCTAGAGATACGCAGTATTTT | CASSLSRDTQYF | TRBJ2-3 | TRBV7-2 | NA | NA
TGTGCCAGCAGCGGAAATTCGCACGCGATCTATGGCTACACCTTC | CASSGNSHAIYGYTF | TRBJ1-2 | TRBV9 | few | NA
TGTGCCAGCAGCACTAGCGGGGGGAAACCCCAAGAGACCCAGTACTTC | CASSTSGGKPQETQYF | TRBJ2-5 | TRBV7-9 | NA | TRBD2
TGTGCCATCAGGGGGACGGGGGAAGTCACCGGGGAGCTGTTTTTT | CAIRGTGEVTGELFF | TRBJ2-2 | TRBV10-3 | NA | NA
TGTGCCAGCAGCCCCGGGACTTTGAGCACAGATACGCAGTATTTT | CASSPGTLSTDTQYF | TRBJ2-3 | TRBV7-3 | NA | NA
TGTGCCAGCAGTGACAGGGGGAACACTGAAGCTTTCTTT | CASSDRGNTEAFF | TRBJ1-1 | TRBV25-1 | NA | NA
TGTGCCAGCAGTTCGGACAGGGCTAACTATGGCTACACCTTC | CASSSDRANYGYTF | TRBJ1-2 | TRBV6-5 | few | TRBD1
TGTGCCAGCAGCTTAGTGGGAGGCAGTGGAAACACCATATATTTT | CASSLVGGSGNTIYF | TRBJ1-3 | TRBV7-2 | once | NA
TGTGCCAGCAGCGTCACCGGGACACCCTCCTACGAGCAGTACTTC | CASSVTGTPSYEQYF | TRBJ2-7 | TRBV9 | NA | NA
TGTGCCAGCAGGATTACAGGGGCTGGCTACACCTTC | CASRITGAGYTF | TRBJ1-2 | TRBV6-5 | NA | TRBD1
TGTGCCAGCAGCATCCGGACTAGCGGGGAGTACCAAGAGACCCAGTACTTC | CASSIRTSGEYQETQYF | TRBJ2-5 | TRBV7-9 | NA | TRBD2
TGTGCCAGCAGGGAGGGAAGGGGCTATAGGGTGGGTGAGCAGTTCTTC | CASREGRGYRVGEQFF | TRBJ2-1 | TRBV2 | NA | NA
TGTGCCAGCAGCTTAGCGAGTCCGGCAGGGCGCGAGACCCAGTACTTC | CASSLASPAGRETQYF | TRBJ2-5 | TRBV7-2 | NA | NA
TGTGCCAGCAGCCAGAAAGAGGGTGAGTTCGAGCAGTTCTTC | CASSQKEGEFEQFF | TRBJ2-1 | TRBV4-2 | NA | NA
TGTGCCAGCAGTGGGACAGGGATTGAAGCTTTCTTT | CASSGTGIEAFF | TRBJ1-1 | TRBV2 | once | TRBD1
TGTGCCAGCAGCCCCTTTATGCGGGGGGCCTCCTACAATGAGCAGTTCTTC | CASSPFMRGASYNEQFF | TRBJ2-1 | TRBV4-2 | NA | TRBD2
TGTGCCAGCAGCGTGAGCGGGTCCTACGAGCAGTACTTC | CASSVSGSYEQYF | TRBJ2-7 | TRBV7-7 | NA | NA
TGCGCCAGCAGCTTGGACAGGGGATATGGCTACACCTTC | CASSLDRGYGYTF | TRBJ1-2 | TRBV5-1 | NA | TRBD1
TGTGCCAGCAGTTTCAGAAGTGCCTCTGGCTACACCTTC | CASSFRSASGYTF | TRBJ1-2 | TRBV27 | NA | NA